This TCR beta chain was found in a study of OX40 agonist ivuxolimab in advanced cancers. Looking at the study overall: Ivuxolimab, which targeted the costimulatory receptor OX40 (CD134), was an agonistic, fully human IgG2 monoclonal antibody. Of the roughly 54 dose-escalation patients, hepatocellular carcinoma was present in some 19, melanoma in roughly 15, renal cell carcinoma in 9 and head and neck cancer in 9. The monotherapy dose-escalation portion (N of about 52 patients) of the phase I ivuxolimab trial is reported in the paper. Patients were allowed to have had prior anti-PD-1, anti-PD-L1 or anti-CTLA-4 therapy, and approximately 40% of the dose-escalation patients had previously received checkpoint inhibitors. Partial responses were achieved by three dose-escalation patients, of whom one had hepatocellular carcinoma and two had cutaneous melanoma. Peripheral TCRbeta sequencing aimed to test whether ivuxolimab altered TCR sequence diversity and caused clonal T-cell expansion. Intravenous ivuxolimab was administered to patients every 2 weeks at six dose levels: 0.01, 0.1, 0.3, 1.5, 3 and 10 mg/kg. A male proportion of roughly 80% and a mean age of approximately 61 years, ranging from roughly 23 to 85, were recorded for the dose-escalation cohort. Broader findings and caveats from the paper: After ivuxolimab, expanded clones were on average more numerous among CD8+ T cells than among CD4+ T cells. In the 0.1-3.0 mg/kg groups, partial responders had among the lowest normalized peripheral clonal expansion, particularly in CD8+ T cells. The antigen specificity of the peripheral T cells that underwent clonal expansion was not determined. Clonal expansion of both CD4+ and CD8+ blood T cells was observed from baseline to week 6 at doses 0.1 to 3.0 mg/kg. Low levels of normalized T-cell clonal expansion were also seen in some nonresponding patients.

CDR1 SGHAT and CDR2 FQNNGV were looked up in the germline V gene. Trimmed from V: 6 bases; trimmed from J: 2 bases; junction bases lacking a gene match: 6. Including the terminal cysteine and phenylalanine, the CDR3 comprises 14 residues. The kept DNA is CDR3 alone, 42 bases in frame from the first base. The trial excluded patients who had a history of autoimmune disease or were on systemic immunosuppression. Peripheral blood for TCR sequencing was drawn from every dose cohort at baseline, at cycle 4 day 1 and at cycle 7 day 1. Samples were obtained from an open-label, multicenter, first-in-human phase I dose-escalation trial of ivuxolimab. Adults with locally advanced or metastatic melanoma, renal cell carcinoma, hepatocellular carcinoma or head and neck squamous cell carcinoma were enrolled in the trial. Before TCR sequencing, CD4+ and CD8+ T cells were separately sorted from peripheral blood. For sequencing of the TCRbeta CDR3 region, genomic DNA was extracted from the sorted cells. TCRbeta CDR3 regions were sequenced using the immunoSEQ Assay. TCRdb stores this immuneACCESS table with in-frame sequences only. Part of the clones is absent; in the studies checked, under half of the shortfall reflects unresolved V genes, and no reason is known for the rest. This sample gives tens of thousands of clones in total; less than 90% of them show up just once. Around 31% of the sample goes to the ten largest clones.

Comment on this clone: There is no known antigen for this receptor. It has no much larger one-base neighbor in the sample; base qualities were not kept.

This receptor was identified in an adult with an advanced solid tumor such as melanoma, head and neck, liver or kidney cancer. The rearrangement combines TRBV11-2 with TRBJ2-7, and TRBD1 matches 8 of the central bases. This sample comprised CD4+ or CD8+ T cells sorted from blood, obtained in a trial of the OX40 agonist ivuxolimab. The DNA sequence is TGTGCCAGCAGTCATGGACAGGGTACCTACGAGCAGTACTTC. Translated, it gives CASSHGQGTYEQYF.